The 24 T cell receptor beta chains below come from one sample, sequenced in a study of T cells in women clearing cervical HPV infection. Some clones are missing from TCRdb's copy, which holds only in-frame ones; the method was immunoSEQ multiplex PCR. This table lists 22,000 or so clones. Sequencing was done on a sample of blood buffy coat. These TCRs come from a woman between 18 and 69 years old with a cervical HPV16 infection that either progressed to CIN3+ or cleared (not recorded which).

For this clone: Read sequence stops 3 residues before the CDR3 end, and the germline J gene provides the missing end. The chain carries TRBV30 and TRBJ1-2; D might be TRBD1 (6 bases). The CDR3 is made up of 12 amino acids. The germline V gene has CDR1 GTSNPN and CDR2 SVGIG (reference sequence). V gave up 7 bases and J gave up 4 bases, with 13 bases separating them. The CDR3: CALGGGGYGYTF. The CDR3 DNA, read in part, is TGTGCCTTGGGCGGAGGGGGCTATGGC.

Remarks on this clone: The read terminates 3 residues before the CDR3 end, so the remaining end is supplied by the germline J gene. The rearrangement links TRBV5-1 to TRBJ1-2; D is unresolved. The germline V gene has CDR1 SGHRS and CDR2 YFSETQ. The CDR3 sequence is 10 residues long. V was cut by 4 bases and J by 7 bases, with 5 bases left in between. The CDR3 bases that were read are TGCGCCAGCAGCCCTCCTGGC. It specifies CASSPPG. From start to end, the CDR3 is CASSPPGYTF.

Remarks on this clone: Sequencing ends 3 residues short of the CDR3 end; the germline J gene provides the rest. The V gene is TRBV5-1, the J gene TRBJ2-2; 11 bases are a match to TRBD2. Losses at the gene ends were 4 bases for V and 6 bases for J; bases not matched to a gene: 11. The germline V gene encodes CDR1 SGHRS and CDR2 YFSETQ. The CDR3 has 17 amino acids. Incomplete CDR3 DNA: TGCGCCAGCAGCGGGACTAGCGGAGGGGGTATCGCCGGGGAG. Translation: CASSGTSGGGIAGE. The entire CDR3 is CASSGTSGGGIAGELFF.

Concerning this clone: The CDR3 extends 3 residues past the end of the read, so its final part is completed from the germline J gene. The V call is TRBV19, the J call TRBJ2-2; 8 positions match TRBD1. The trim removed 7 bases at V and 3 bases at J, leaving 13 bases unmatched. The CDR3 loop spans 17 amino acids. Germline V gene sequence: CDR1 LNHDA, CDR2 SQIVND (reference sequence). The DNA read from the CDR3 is TGTGCCAGTACCGGCAGGGGGCTCGGTGGGGACACCGGGGAG. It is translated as CASTGRGLGGDTGE. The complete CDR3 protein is CASTGRGLGGDTGELFF.

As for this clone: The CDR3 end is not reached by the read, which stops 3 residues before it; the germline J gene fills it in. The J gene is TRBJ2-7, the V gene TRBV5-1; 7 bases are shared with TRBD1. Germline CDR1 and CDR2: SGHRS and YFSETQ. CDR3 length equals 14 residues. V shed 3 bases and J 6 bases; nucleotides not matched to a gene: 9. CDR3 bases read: TGCGCCAGCAGCTCGGGTGAACAGGGGACCGAG. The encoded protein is CASSSGEQGTE. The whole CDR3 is CASSSGEQGTEQYF.

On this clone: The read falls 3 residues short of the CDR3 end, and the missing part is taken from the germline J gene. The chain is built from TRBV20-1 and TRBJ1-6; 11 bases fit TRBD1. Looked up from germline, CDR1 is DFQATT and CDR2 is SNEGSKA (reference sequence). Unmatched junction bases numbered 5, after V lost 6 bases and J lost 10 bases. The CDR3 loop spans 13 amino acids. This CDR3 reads CSARDRGFSPLHF. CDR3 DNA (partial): TGCAGTGCCCGGGACAGGGGGTTCTCACCC.

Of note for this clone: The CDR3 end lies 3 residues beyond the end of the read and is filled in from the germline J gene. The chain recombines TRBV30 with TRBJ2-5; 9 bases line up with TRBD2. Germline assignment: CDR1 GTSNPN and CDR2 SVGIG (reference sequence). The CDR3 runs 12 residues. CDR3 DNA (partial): TGTGCCTGGAGTGGGCTAGCGGGAACC. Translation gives CAWSGLAGT. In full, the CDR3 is CAWSGLAGTQYF.

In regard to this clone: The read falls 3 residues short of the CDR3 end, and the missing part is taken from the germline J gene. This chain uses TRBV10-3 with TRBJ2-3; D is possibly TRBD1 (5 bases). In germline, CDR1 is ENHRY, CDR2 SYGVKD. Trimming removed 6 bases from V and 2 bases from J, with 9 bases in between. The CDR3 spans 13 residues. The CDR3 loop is CAISREFTDTQYF. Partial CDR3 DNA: TGTGCCATCAGCAGGGAATTCACAGATACG.

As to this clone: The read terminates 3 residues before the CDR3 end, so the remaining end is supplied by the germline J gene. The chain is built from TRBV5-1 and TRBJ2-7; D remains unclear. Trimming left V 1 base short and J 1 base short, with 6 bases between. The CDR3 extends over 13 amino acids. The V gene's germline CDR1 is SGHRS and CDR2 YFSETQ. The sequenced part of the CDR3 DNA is TGCGCCAGCAGCTTGAAGCCTTCCTACGAG. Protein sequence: CASSLKPSYE. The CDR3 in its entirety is CASSLKPSYEQYF. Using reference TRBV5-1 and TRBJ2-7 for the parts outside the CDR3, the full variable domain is KAGVTQTPRYLIKTRGQQVTLSCSPISGHRSVSWYQQTPGQGLQFLFEYFSETQRNKGNFPGRFSGRQFSNSRSEMNVSTLELGDSALYLCASSLKPSYEQYFGPGTRLTVT.

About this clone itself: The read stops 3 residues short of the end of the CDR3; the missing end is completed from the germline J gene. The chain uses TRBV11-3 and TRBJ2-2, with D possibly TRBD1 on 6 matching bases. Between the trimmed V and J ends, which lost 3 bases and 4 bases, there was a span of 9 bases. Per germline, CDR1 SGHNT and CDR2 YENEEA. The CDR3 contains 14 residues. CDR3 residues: CASSLDRSTGELFF. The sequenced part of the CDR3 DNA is TGTGCCAGCAGCTTGGACAGATCCACCGGGGAG. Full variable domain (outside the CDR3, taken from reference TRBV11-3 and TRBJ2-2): EAGVVQSPRYKIIEKKQPVAFWCNPISGHNTLYWYLQNLGQGPELLIRYENEEAVDDSQLPKDRFSAERLKGVDSTLKIQPAELGDSAVYLCASSLDRSTGELFFGEGSRLTVL.

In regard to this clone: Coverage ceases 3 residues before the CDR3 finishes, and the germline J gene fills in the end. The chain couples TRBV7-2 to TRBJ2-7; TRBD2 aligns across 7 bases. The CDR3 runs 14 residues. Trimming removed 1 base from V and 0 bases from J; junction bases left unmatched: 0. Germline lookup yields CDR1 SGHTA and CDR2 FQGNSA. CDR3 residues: CASSLGLASYEQYF. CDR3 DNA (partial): TGTGCCAGCAGCTTAGGACTAGCCTCCTACGAG.

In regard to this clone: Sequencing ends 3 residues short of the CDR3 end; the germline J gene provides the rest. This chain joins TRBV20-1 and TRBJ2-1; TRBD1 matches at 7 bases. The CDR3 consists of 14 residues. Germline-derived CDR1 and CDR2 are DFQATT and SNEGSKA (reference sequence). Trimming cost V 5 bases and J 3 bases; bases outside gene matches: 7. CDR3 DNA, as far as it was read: TGCAGTGCTGCCAGGGGGTCTTACTACAATGAG. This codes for CSAARGSYYNE. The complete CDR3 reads CSAARGSYYNEQFF.

CDR3 bases read: TGCACCGGCACAGGGGTTGGAGAGACC. It translates to CTGTGVGET. The entire CDR3 is CTGTGVGETQYF. This chain uses TRBV4-1 with TRBJ2-5, with 7 bases lining up with TRBD1. Sequencing ends 3 residues short of the CDR3 end; the germline J gene provides the rest. The CDR3 has 12 residues. Germline V gene lookup returns CDR1 MGHRA and CDR2 YSYEKL.

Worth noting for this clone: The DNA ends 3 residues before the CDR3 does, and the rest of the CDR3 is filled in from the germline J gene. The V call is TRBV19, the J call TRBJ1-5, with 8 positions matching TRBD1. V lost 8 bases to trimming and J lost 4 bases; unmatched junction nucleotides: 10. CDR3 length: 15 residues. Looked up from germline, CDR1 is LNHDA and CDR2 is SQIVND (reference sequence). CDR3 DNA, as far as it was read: TGTGCCAGTGGACGGGGACAGGTCTCTAATCAGCCC. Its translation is CASGRGQVSNQP. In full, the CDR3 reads CASGRGQVSNQPQHF.

The covered CDR3 bases are TGTGCTAGCTCCGGACTAGCGGGATCGGGAGATACG. Translated: CASSGLAGSGDT. The full CDR3 sequence reads CASSGLAGSGDTQYF. The rearrangement uses TRBV12-5 and TRBJ2-3; 12 bases fit TRBD2. From the germline J gene comes the end of the CDR3, since the read stops 3 residues before it. CDR1 LGHNT and CDR2 FRNRAP come from the germline V gene. Losses at the gene ends were 9 bases for V and 5 bases for J; bases not matched to a gene: 9. CDR3 length: 15 residues. The complete variable domain, with remaining parts taken from reference TRBV12-5 and TRBJ2-3, reads DARVTQTPRHKVTEMGQEVTMRCQPILGHNTVFWYRQTMMQGLELLAYFRNRAPLDDSGMPKDRFSAEMPDATLATLKIQPSEPRDSAVYFCASSGLAGSGDTQYFGPGTRLTVL.

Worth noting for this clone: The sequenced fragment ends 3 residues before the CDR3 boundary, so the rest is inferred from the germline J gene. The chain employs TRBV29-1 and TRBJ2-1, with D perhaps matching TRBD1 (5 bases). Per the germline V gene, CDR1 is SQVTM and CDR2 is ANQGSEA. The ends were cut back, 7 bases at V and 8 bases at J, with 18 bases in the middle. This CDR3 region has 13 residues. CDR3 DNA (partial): TGCAGCGCCGAAGGGGCAGAAAGCGATGAG. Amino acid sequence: CSAEGAESDE. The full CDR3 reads CSAEGAESDEQFF.

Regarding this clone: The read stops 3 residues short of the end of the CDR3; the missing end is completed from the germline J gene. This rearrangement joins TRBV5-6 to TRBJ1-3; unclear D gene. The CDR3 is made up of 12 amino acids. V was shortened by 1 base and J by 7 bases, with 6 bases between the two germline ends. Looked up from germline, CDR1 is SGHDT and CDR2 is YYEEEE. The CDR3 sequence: CASSLKANTIYF. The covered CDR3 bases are TGTGCCAGCAGCTTGAAGGCTAACACC.

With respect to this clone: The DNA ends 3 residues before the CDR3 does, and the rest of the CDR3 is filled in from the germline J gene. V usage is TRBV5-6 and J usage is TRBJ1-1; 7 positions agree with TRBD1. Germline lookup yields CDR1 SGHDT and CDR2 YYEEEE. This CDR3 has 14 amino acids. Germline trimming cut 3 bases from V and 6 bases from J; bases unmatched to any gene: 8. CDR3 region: CASSYGGRGAEAFF. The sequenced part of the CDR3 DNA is TGTGCCAGCAGCTACGGGGGCAGGGGGGCTGAA.

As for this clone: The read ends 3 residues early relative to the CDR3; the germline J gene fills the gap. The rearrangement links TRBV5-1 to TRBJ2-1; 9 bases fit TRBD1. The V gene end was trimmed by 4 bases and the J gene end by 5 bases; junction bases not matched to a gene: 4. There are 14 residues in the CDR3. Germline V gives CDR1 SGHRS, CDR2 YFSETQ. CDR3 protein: CASSLRQGDNEQFF. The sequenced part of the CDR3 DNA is TGCGCCAGCAGCCTACGACAGGGGGACAATGAG.

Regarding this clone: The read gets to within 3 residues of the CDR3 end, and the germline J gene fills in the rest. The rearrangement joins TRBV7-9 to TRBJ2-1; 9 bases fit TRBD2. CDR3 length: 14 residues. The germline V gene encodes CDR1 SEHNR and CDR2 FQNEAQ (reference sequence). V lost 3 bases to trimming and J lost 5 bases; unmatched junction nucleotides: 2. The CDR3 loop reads CASSLTSGNNEQFF. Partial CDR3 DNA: TGTGCCAGCAGCTTGACTAGCGGTAACAATGAG. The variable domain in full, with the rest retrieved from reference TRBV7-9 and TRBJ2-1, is DTGVSQNPRHKITKRGQNVTFRCDPISEHNRLYWYRQTLGQGPEFLTYFQNEAQLEKSRLLSDRFSAERPKGSFSTLEIQRTEQGDSAMYLCASSLTSGNNEQFFGPGTRLTVL.

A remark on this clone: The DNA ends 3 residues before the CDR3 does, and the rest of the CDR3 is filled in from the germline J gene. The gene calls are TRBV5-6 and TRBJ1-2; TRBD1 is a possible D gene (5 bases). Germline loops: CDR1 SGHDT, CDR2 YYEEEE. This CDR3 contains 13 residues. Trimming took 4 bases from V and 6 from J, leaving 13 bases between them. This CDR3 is CASSLGGWDGYTF. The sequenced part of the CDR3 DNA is TGTGCCAGCAGCCTTGGGGGGTGGGATGGC.

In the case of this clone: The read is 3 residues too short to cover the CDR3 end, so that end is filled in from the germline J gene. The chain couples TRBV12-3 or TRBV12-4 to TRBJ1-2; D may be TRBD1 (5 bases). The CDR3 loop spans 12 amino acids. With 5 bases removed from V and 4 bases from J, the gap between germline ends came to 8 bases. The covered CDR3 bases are TGTGCCAGCAGTAGCGACAGCTATGGC. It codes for CASSSDSYG. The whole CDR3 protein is CASSSDSYGYTF.

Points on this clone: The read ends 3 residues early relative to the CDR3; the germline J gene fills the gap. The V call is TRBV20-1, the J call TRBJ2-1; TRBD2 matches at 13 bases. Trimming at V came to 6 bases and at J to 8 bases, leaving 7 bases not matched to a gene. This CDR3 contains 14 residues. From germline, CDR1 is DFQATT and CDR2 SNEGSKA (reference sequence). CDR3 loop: CSAQLAGGPYEQFF. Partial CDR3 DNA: TGCAGTGCCCAACTAGCGGGAGGGCCCTATGAG.

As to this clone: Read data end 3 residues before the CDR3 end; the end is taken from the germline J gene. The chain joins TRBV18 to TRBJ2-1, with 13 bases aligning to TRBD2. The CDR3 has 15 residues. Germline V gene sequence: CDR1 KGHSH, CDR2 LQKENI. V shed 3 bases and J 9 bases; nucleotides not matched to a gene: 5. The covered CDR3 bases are TGTGCCAGCTCACCCCCTACTAGCGGGAGGGGTGAG. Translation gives CASSPPTSGRGE. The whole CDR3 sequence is CASSPPTSGRGEQFF.